The 7 T cell receptor beta chains below were found in one sample sequenced in a study of graft-versus-host responses after intestinal transplantation (dated by TCRdb to the early 2020s). This sample's time point label indicates: cells obtained before transplantation from donor or recipient. The library was built by means of the immunoSEQ multiplex PCR assay. TCRdb mirrors the immuneACCESS table, restricted to in-frame sequences. Some clones are absent from its copies; in checked studies, under half trace to an unresolved V gene, and the reason for the others is unknown. This sample comprises about 94,000 clones, 91% of them detected only once. The leading ten clones occupy more than 0.4% of the sample. Which antigens these TCRs recognize remains unknown. The source material was unstimulated CD8+ T cells sorted from spleen or lymph node cells, sampled before intestinal transplant. The receptors were gathered from a human donor who received an intestinal transplant.

The genes are TRBV7-9 and TRBJ1-6, with a possible D match to TRBD1 (6 bases). This CDR3 comprises 16 residues. Germline-derived CDR1 and CDR2 are SEHNR and FQNEAQ (reference sequence). The V end lost 2 bases, the J end lost 0 bases, and 8 bases lay between the germline ends. For the CDR3, the DNA is TGTGCCAGCAGCTTACAGGGGAGCTCCTATAATTCACCCCTCCACTTT. This translates into CASSLQGSSYNSPLHF.

The CDR3 protein is CASSEVPYRQVVEPQHF. The CDR3 DNA follows: TGTGCCAGCAGTGAAGTCCCATATAGACAGGTGGTAGAGCCCCAGCATTTT. The chain has TRBV6-1 and TRBJ1-5; maybe TRBD1 (6 bases). V lost 1 base and J 8 bases, leaving 21 bases between the germline ends. Germline CDR1 MNHNS, CDR2 SASEGT. The CDR3 consists of 17 residues.

The chain has TRBV6-5 and TRBJ2-5, with D tentatively TRBD2 (6 bases). Trimming removed 6 bases at V and 1 base at J, with 12 bases between. The CDR3 extends over 14 amino acids. Germline CDR1 is MNHEY and CDR2 is SVGAGI. CDR3 coding DNA: TGTGCCAGCAGCATGGGGGGAGGCCAAGAGACCCAGTACTTC. Translated, it gives CASSMGGGQETQYF.

The genes are TRBV30 and TRBJ2-2; D unclear. Germline V gives CDR1 GTSNPN, CDR2 SVGIG (reference sequence). V was clipped by 3 bases and J by 7 bases, with 24 bases between them. CDR3 size: 17 residues. The CDR3 DNA follows: TGTGCCTGGAGCGATAAGAAAGCGTTCCCCCCTATCGGGGAGCTGTTTTTT. Translated, it gives CAWSDKKAFPPIGELFF.

This chain links TRBV15 with TRBJ1-2; 7 bases align to TRBD1. This CDR3 has 14 amino acids. V gave up 6 bases and J gave up 7 bases; unmatched junction bases: 11. The V gene's germline CDR1 is LNHNV and CDR2 YYDKDF (reference sequence). The CDR3: CATRSTGWNAGYTF. In DNA form, the CDR3 reads TGTGCCACCAGATCGACAGGGTGGAATGCTGGCTACACCTTC.

This chain joins TRBV19 and TRBJ1-1; possibly TRBD1 for D (5 bases). Germline-derived CDR1 and CDR2 are LNHDA and SQIVND (reference sequence). The CDR3 is 11 amino acids. V was pared by 5 bases and J by 7 bases, with 8 bases between. The CDR3 reads CASSGGGEAFF. DNA for the CDR3: TGTGCCAGTAGTGGGGGGGGTGAAGCTTTCTTT.

V and J are TRBV15 and TRBJ2-7, with D possibly TRBD1 on 6 matching bases. The germline V gene encodes CDR1 LNHNV and CDR2 YYDKDF (reference sequence). CDR3 length: 13 amino acids. V lost 5 bases and J 3 bases, leaving 11 bases between the germline ends. The CDR3 DNA is TGTGCCACCAGCGGACAGACAAACTACGAGCAGTACTTC. Translating it yields CATSGQTNYEQYF.